The 31 T cell receptor beta chains in this list originate from one sample, sequenced in a study of CD8 T cells in Susac syndrome. With random hexamers, reverse transcription was performed on about 0.45 to 1 ug of RNA. TCRdb redid the calling of the immunoSEQ multiplex PCR reads with MiXCR, one entry per CDR3 protein. The sample includes about 130,000 distinct CDR3 sequences, roughly 80% of them seen just once. The sequencing input was CD8+ T cells from PBMCs. The receptors here all came from a human donor with multiple sclerosis.

The chain carries TRBV23-1 and TRBJ1-5; perhaps TRBD1 as D (6 bases). TRBV23-1 is an open reading frame whose function is uncertain. The length of the CDR3 is 16 residues. Trimming took 0 bases from V and 5 from J, leaving 14 bases between them. CDR3 residues: CASSQSPAQGDQPQHF. The CDR3 DNA reads TGCGCCAGCAGTCAATCGCCAGCACAGGGAGATCAGCCCCAGCATTTT.

J is TRBJ2-3 and V is TRBV12-3 or TRBV12-4; possibly TRBD1 or TRBD2 for D (5 bases each). The V end was cut by 10 bases, the J end by 6 bases, with 17 bases between. The CDR3 spans 13 residues. The CDR3, as DNA: TGTGCCACCGGGACCCCCTCTGACGATACGCAGTATTTT. Its translation is CATGTPSDDTQYF.

The chain employs TRBV9 and TRBJ2-1; a weak D match, TRBD1 (5 bases). The CDR3 sequence is 15 residues long. Germline V gene data show CDR1 as SGDLS and CDR2 as YYNGEE. V lost 0 bases and J lost 4, with 11 bases in between. CDR3 region: CASSVGPQGYNEQFF. The CDR3 coding sequence is TGTGCCAGCAGCGTAGGTCCCCAGGGATACAATGAGCAGTTCTTC.

Here the CDR3 reads CASSWTGMHSYEQYF. CDR3 bases: TGTGCCAGCAGTTGGACAGGGATGCACTCCTACGAGCAGTACTTC. This chain uses TRBV28 with TRBJ2-7, with 8 bases matching TRBD1. There are 15 residues in the CDR3. Per germline, CDR1 MDHEN and CDR2 SYDVKM. The V segment lost 4 bases and the J segment 0 bases; nucleotides outside the gene matches: 5.

The rearrangement joins TRBV27 to TRBJ2-1; 11 bases align to TRBD2. The CDR3 sequence is 15 residues long. With 11 bases clipped from V and 7 bases from J, the junction kept 13 bases outside the gene matches. Germline V gene data show CDR1 as MNHEY and CDR2 as SMNVEV (reference sequence). This CDR3 reads CAGPLAGGALNEQFF. The CDR3 bases are TGTGCCGGCCCCCTAGCGGGAGGTGCCCTGAATGAGCAGTTCTTC.

The chain joins TRBV4-1 to TRBJ1-2, with TRBD1 as a possible D gene (6 bases). Germline V gene sequence: CDR1 MGHRA, CDR2 YSYEKL. The CDR3 has 18 residues. V lost 0 bases and J lost 6, with 23 bases in between. The CDR3 region is CASSQDVTGSRFSNGYTF. The CDR3 region has the DNA TGCGCCAGCAGCCAAGATGTTACAGGGAGTCGATTTTCCAATGGCTACACCTTC.

This clonotype appeared a few times. The genes are TRBV7-6 and TRBJ1-4; D ambiguous. The CDR3 covers 15 residues. The germline gives CDR1 SGHVS, CDR2 FNYEAQ. Trimming took off 5 bases at V and 7 bases at J, with 17 bases between the two ends. The CDR3 DNA reads as TGTGCCAGCAGCCCTCTGGAGGCTTCTGGTGAAAAACTGTTTTTT. Protein: CASSPLEASGEKLFF. Together with reference TRBV7-6 and TRBJ1-4, the CDR3 gives the full variable domain: GAGVSQSPRYKVTKRGQDVALRCDPISGHVSLYWYRQALGQGPEFLTYFNYEAQQDKSGLPNDRFSAERPEGSISTLTIQRTEQRDSAMYRCASSPLEASGEKLFFGSGTQLSVL.

The chain couples TRBV5-5 to TRBJ1-2; D is unresolved. This CDR3 is built from 13 residues. Trimming left V 2 bases short and J 2 bases short, with 7 bases between. The germline CDR1 and CDR2 sequences are SGHKS and YYEKEE (reference sequence). The CDR3 coding sequence is TGTGCCAGCAGCTTAGGTCCGAACTATGGCTACACCTTC. Translating gives CASSLGPNYGYTF.

The chain uses TRBV6-1 and TRBJ2-7; possible D gene TRBD2, 5 bases. Between the trimmed V and J ends, which lost 4 bases and 0 bases, there was a span of 13 bases. This CDR3 has 15 residues. Per the germline V gene, CDR1 is MNHNS and CDR2 is SASEGT. Here the CDR3 DNA reads TGTGCCAGCAGTGCCTTGACTGGGAGCTCCTACGAGCAGTACTTC. Protein sequence: CASSALTGSSYEQYF.

V is TRBV7-3 and J is TRBJ2-6; no clear D gene. CDR1 and CDR2 from the germline V gene are SGHTA and FQGTGA. V lost 5 bases and J 6 bases, leaving 14 bases between the germline ends. This CDR3 is built from 15 residues. CDR3 nucleotide sequence: TGTGCCAGCAGCCCCCAAGGAAGGGAGGCCAACGTCCTGACTTTC. Residues: CASSPQGREANVLTF. Looking up the rest from reference TRBV7-3 and TRBJ2-6 gives the full variable domain: GAGVSQTPSNKVTEKGKYVELRCDPISGHTALYWYRQSLGQGPEFLIYFQGTGAADDSGLPNDRFFAVRPEGSVSTLKIQRTERGDSAVYLCASSPQGREANVLTFGAGSRLTVL.

This chain connects TRBV28 to TRBJ2-7; D call uncertain. Germline V CDR1 and CDR2: MDHEN, SYDVKM. This CDR3 contains 16 residues. Trimming took 2 bases from V and 3 from J, leaving 17 bases between them. The CDR3 sequence is CASSLLSFGGYYEQYF. DNA for the CDR3: TGTGCCAGCAGTTTACTAAGTTTCGGCGGCTACTACGAGCAGTACTTC.

This clonotype was seen a handful of times. The CDR3 loop reads CASSYGEGGYTF. CDR3 DNA: TGTGCCAGCAGTTACGGTGAGGGTGGCTACACCTTC. V gene TRBV6-5 combines with J gene TRBJ1-2; D gene unclear. V lost 2 bases to trimming and J lost 7 bases, with 8 bases between them. This CDR3 region has 12 residues. The germline CDR1 and CDR2 sequences are MNHEY and SVGAGI.

The chain employs TRBV7-2 and TRBJ2-2, with a tentative D call TRBD1 (5 bases). Germline V gene sequence: CDR1 SGHTA, CDR2 FQGNSA. Trimming removed 6 bases from V and 4 bases from J, with 18 bases in between. This CDR3 region has 16 residues. The CDR3 DNA reads as TGTGCCAGCAGTATGAATCGACAGACTTTCACCGGGGAGCTGTTTTTT. Protein: CASSMNRQTFTGELFF. Filled out from reference TRBV7-2 and TRBJ2-2, the complete variable domain reads GAGVSQSPSNKVTEKGKDVELRCDPISGHTALYWYRQSLGQGLEFLIYFQGNSAPDKSGLPSDRFSAERTGGSVSTLTIQRTQQEDSAVYLCASSMNRQTFTGELFFGEGSRLTVL.

The rearrangement joins TRBV7-9 to TRBJ2-1; no clear D gene. Per germline, CDR1 SEHNR and CDR2 FQNEAQ (reference sequence). Trimming took off 8 bases at V and 7 bases at J, with 12 bases between the two ends. This CDR3 spans 12 amino acids. The CDR3 protein is CASSNGKNEQFF. CDR3 nucleotide sequence: TGTGCCAGCTCGAATGGGAAAAATGAGCAGTTCTTC.

The V and J genes are TRBV7-9 and TRBJ2-7; no clear D gene. CDR1 and CDR2 from the germline V gene are SEHNR and FQNEAQ (reference sequence). The CDR3 covers 15 residues. Deletions cut 5 bases from V and 2 bases from J, with 16 bases between. CDR3 residues: CASSARPTGTYEQYF. The CDR3 DNA follows: TGTGCCAGCAGCGCTAGGCCGACTGGAACCTACGAGCAGTACTTC.

The chain recombines TRBV4-3 with TRBJ2-1, with 10 bases that match TRBD1. Per germline, CDR1 LGHNA and CDR2 YSLEER. This CDR3 spans 16 amino acids. Trimming removed 1 base from V and 10 bases from J; junction bases left unmatched: 10. Written as DNA, the CDR3 is TGCGCCAGCAGCCAAGCCTACCGGACAGGGGGGATCGAGCAGTTCTTC. The encoded protein is CASSQAYRTGGIEQFF.

The V call is TRBV5-1, the J call TRBJ2-4; TRBD1 agrees at 9 bases. The V segment lost 4 bases and the J segment 0 bases; nucleotides outside the gene matches: 11. The CDR3 has 18 amino acids. Germline V gene lookup returns CDR1 SGHRS and CDR2 YFSETQ. The CDR3 nucleotides are TGCGCCAGCAGCGCCGAACCACAGGGGGCGGTAGCCAAAAACATTCAGTACTTC. Its translation is CASSAEPQGAVAKNIQYF.

This chain joins TRBV28 and TRBJ1-6; the match to TRBD1 covers 8 bases. The CDR3 has 16 residues. Germline V gene sequence: CDR1 MDHEN, CDR2 SYDVKM. V was clipped by 7 bases and J by 0 bases; unmatched bases: 5. CDR3 coding DNA: TGTGCCAGCAATAACAGGGGGAGCTCCTATAATTCACCCCTCCACTTT. Translation gives CASNNRGSSYNSPLHF.

The chain links TRBV20-1 to TRBJ2-7, with 9 positions matching TRBD1. The CDR3 is 13 amino acids. Germline CDR1 reads DFQATT; CDR2 reads SNEGSKA (reference sequence). V was clipped by 8 bases and J by 1 base; unmatched bases: 6. The CDR3 reads CSIVGTGSYEQYF. The CDR3 DNA is TGCAGTATCGTAGGGACAGGGTCCTACGAGCAGTACTTC.

CDR3 DNA: TGTGCCAGCAGCCAAGGGCACCAGCGGGGGGGCCGATACACCGGGGAGCTGTTTTTT. It specifies CASSQGHQRGGRYTGELFF. The V and J genes are TRBV4-2 and TRBJ2-2; 10 nucleotides align to TRBD2. Germline CDR1 LGHNA, CDR2 YNFKEQ. The CDR3 spans 19 residues. Unmatched junction bases numbered 11, after V lost 1 base and J lost 3 bases.

This clonotype has only one observation. A junction boundary mismatches the germline segment, possibly from a read error. This chain connects TRBV27 to TRBJ1-6, with 8 bases identical to TRBD1. Germline assignment: CDR1 MNHEY and CDR2 SMNVEV (reference sequence). The CDR3 runs 11 residues. The CDR3 DNA reads TGCGCCAGCGGGACAGGTACCACCCTCCACTTT. Amino acid sequence: CASGTGTTLHF.

The chain recombines TRBV2 with TRBJ2-2; unclear D gene. This CDR3 spans 11 amino acids. Germline V gene data show CDR1 as SNHLY and CDR2 as FYNNEI. V lost 4 bases and J lost 15, with 12 bases in between. CDR3 sequence reads: CASSAGFDLFF. As DNA, the CDR3 is TGTGCCAGCAGTGCTGGTTTCGACTTGTTTTTT.

The chain is built from TRBV30 and TRBJ2-7, with a weak D call TRBD2 (6 bases). V dropped 1 base and J dropped 0 bases, with 7 bases sitting between them. Germline V gene data show CDR1 as GTSNPN and CDR2 as SVGIG (reference sequence). The CDR3 extends over 13 amino acids. In DNA form, the CDR3 reads TGTGCCTGGAGTGGGGGAGGCTCCTACGAGCAGTACGTC. It translates to CAWSGGGSYEQYV.

The gene calls are TRBV27 and TRBJ2-1; D perhaps matches TRBD1 (6 bases). Germline CDR1 reads MNHEY; CDR2 reads SMNVEV (reference sequence). Trimming removed 5 bases from V and 3 bases from J, with 14 bases in between. This CDR3 is 15 amino acids long. In nucleotides, the CDR3 is TGTGCCAGCAGTATGGACAGTCGGGGCTACAATGAGCAGTTCTTC. It is translated as CASSMDSRGYNEQFF.

J is TRBJ2-6 and V is TRBV30; D gene ambiguous. Trimming took 4 bases from V and 0 from J, leaving 7 bases between them. This CDR3 has 14 residues. The germline V gene encodes CDR1 GTSNPN and CDR2 SVGIG (reference sequence). The CDR3 nucleotides read TGTGCCTGGACACTGAGCTCTGGGGCCAACGTCCTGACTTTC. Translation: CAWTLSSGANVLTF.

The chain combines TRBV29-1 with TRBJ1-2, with a tentative D call TRBD1 (5 bases). Looked up from germline, CDR1 is SQVTM and CDR2 is ANQGSEA. Trimming removed 6 bases at V and 1 base at J, with 15 bases between. CDR3 length: 14 residues. The CDR3 DNA reads TGCAGCGTGGGACCCGGGACTCTTAACTATGGCTACACCTTC. This gives the protein CSVGPGTLNYGYTF.

The genes are TRBV20-1 and TRBJ2-1; D is perhaps TRBD2 (7 bases). There are 14 residues in the CDR3. Trimming removed 1 base from V and 7 bases from J, with 14 bases in between. The V gene's germline CDR1 is DFQATT and CDR2 SNEGSKA (reference sequence). The CDR3 bases are TGCAGTGCTAGAGGCGAAGGGGGGGGGAATGAGCAGTTCTTC. Translated, it gives CSARGEGGGNEQFF.

The chain employs TRBV4-1 and TRBJ2-7; 10 nucleotides agree with TRBD1. V shed 0 bases and J 1 base; nucleotides not matched to a gene: 6. Per germline, CDR1 MGHRA and CDR2 YSYEKL. There are 17 residues in the CDR3. The CDR3 loop reads CASSQEIRTGGSYEQYF. CDR3 nucleotides: TGCGCCAGCAGCCAAGAAATTAGGACAGGGGGGTCCTACGAGCAGTACTTC.

V and J are TRBV7-9 and TRBJ1-2; D not resolved. V lost 4 bases to trimming and J lost 7 bases, with 13 bases between them. CDR3 size: 13 residues. Germline CDR1 reads SEHNR; CDR2 reads FQNEAQ (reference sequence). CDR3 in amino acids: CASSWPARAGYTF. CDR3 bases: TGTGCCAGCAGCTGGCCGGCGAGGGCTGGCTACACCTTC.

CDR3: CASSPSNTGMGELFF. In DNA form, the CDR3 reads TGTGCCAGCAGCCCAAGTAATACAGGGATGGGGGAACTGTTTTTT. This chain joins TRBV7-6 and TRBJ1-4; weak D call: TRBD1 (6 bases). This CDR3 region has 15 residues. Germline V lookup: CDR1 SGHVS, CDR2 FNYEAQ. V lost 5 bases to trimming and J lost 12 bases, with 22 bases between them.

V usage is TRBV12-3 or TRBV12-4 and J usage is TRBJ1-1; D not resolved. The V end was cut by 5 bases, the J end by 4 bases, with 14 bases between. The CDR3 runs to 14 residues. The CDR3 reads CASSAGPWGTEAFF. The CDR3, as DNA: TGTGCCAGCAGTGCAGGCCCCTGGGGCACTGAAGCTTTCTTT.